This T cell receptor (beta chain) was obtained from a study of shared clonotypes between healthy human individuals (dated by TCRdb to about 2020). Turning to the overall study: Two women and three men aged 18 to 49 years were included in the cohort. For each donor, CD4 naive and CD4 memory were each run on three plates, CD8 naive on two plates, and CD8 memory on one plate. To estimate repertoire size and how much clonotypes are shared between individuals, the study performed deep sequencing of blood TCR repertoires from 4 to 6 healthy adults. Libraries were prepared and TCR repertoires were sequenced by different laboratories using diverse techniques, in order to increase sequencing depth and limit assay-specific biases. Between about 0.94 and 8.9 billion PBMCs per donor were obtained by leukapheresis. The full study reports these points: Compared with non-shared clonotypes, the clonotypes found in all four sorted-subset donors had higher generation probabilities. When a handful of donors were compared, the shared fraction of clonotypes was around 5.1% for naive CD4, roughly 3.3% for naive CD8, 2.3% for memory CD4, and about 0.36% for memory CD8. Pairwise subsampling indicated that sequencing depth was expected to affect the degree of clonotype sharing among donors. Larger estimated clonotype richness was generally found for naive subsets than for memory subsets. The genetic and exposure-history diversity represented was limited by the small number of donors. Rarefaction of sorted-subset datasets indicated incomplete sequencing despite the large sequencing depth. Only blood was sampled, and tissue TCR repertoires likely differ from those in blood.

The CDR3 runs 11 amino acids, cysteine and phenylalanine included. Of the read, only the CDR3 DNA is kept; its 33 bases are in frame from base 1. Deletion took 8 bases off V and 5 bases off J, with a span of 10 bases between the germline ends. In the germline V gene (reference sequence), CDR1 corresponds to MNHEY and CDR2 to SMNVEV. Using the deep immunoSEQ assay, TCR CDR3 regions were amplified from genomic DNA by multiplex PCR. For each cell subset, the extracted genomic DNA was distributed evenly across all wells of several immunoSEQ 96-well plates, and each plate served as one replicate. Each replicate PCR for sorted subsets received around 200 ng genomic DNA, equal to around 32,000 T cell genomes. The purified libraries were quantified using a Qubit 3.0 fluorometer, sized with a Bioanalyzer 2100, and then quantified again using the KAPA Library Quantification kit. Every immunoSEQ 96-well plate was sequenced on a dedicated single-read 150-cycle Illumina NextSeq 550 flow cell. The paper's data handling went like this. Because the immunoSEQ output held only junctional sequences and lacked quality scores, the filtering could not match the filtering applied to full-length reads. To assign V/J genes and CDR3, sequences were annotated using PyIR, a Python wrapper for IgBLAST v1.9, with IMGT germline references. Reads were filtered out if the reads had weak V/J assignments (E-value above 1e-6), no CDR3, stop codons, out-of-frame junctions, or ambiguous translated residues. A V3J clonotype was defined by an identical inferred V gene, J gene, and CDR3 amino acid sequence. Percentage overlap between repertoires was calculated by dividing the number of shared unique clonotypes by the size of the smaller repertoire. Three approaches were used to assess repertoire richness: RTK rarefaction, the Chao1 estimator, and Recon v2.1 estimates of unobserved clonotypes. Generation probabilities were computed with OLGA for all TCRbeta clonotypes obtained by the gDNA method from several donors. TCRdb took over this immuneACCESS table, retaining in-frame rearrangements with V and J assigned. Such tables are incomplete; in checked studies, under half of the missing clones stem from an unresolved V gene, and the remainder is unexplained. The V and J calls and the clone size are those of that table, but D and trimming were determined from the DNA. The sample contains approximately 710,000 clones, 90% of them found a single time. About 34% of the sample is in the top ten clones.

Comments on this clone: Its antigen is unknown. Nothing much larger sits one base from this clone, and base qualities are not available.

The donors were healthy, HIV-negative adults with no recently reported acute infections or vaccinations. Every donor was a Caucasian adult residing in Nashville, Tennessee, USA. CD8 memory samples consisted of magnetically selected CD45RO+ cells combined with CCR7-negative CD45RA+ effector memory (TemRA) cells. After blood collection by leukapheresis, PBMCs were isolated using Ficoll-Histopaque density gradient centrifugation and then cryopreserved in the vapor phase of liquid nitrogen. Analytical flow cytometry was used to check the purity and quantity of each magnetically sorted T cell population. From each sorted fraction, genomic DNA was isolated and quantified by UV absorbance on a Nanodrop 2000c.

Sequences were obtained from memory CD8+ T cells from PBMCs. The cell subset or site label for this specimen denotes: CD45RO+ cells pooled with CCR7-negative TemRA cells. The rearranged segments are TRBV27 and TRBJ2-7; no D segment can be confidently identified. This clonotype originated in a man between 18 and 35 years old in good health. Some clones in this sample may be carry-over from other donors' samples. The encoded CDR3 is CASGKGNEQYF. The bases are TGTGCCAGCGGGAAGGGAAACGAGCAGTACTTC.